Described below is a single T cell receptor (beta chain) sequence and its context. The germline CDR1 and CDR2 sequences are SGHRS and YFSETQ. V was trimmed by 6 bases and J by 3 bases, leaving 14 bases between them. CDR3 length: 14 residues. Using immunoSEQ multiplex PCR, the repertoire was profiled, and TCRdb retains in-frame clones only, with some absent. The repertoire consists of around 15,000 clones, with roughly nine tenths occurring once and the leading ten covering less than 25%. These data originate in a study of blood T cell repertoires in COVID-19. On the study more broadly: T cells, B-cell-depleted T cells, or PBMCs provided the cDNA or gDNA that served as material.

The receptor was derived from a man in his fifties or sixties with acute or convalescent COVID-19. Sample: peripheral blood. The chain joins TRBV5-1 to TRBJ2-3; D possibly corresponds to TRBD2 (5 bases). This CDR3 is CASNEGAVTDTQYF. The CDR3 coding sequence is TGCGCCAGCAACGAGGGCGCAGTTACAGATACGCAGTATTTT.